This T cell receptor (beta chain) appears in the sequencing data of a study of cytomegalovirus exposure and HLA in healthy donors. The primer mix had 60 Vbeta and 13 Jbeta primers. Repertoires were generated with immunoSEQ multiplex PCR, while TCRdb's copy carries only in-frame clones and drops some. The table lists 65,000 to 90,000 clones, more than 75% of them singletons. Deletions cut 6 bases from V and 7 bases from J, with 15 bases between. The CDR3 loop spans 13 amino acids. Per germline, CDR1 SGHAT and CDR2 FQDESV (reference sequence). Sequencing was performed on PBMCs. The rearrangement links TRBV11-1 to TRBJ1-1; D might be TRBD1 (5 bases). The sequence came from a man younger than 35 in good health and CMV-seronegative. The CDR3 DNA sequence: TGTGCCAGCAGTCCCAGGGATGCCTATGAAGCTTTCTTT. Amino acid sequence: CASSPRDAYEAFF. Filled out from reference TRBV11-1 and TRBJ1-1, the complete variable domain reads EAEVAQSPRYKITEKSQAVAFWCDPISGHATLYWYRQILGQGPELLVQFQDESVVDDSQLPKDRFSAERLKGVDSTLKIQPAELGDSAMYLCASSPRDAYEAFFGQGTRLTVV.